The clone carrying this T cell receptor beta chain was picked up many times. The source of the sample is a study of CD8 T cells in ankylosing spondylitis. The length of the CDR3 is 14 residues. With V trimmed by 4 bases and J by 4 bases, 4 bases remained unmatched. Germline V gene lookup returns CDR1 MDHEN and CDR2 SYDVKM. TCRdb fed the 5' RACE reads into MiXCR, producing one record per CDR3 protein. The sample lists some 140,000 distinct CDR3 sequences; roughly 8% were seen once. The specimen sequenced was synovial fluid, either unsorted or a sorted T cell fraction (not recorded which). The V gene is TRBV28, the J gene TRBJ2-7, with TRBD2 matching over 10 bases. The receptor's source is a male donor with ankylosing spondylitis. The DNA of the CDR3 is TGTGCCAGCAGTTCCGGGACTAGCGTGTACGAGCAGTACTTC. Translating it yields CASSSGTSVYEQYF.